This is a list of T cell receptor beta chains from one sample in a study of blood T cells in healthy people across ages. From the 5' RACE reads, TCRdb called clonotypes with MiXCR, one entry per CDR3 protein. The data hold roughly 700,000 distinct CDR3 sequences, with around 48% observed a single time. Sequenced sample: blood. Receptors were obtained from a woman aged 60 to 75 in good health. CDR3s include the opening cysteine and the closing phenylalanine or tryptophan. D genes are given only for firm matches. Only some rows state a clone size, as once, few, many or a class for expanded clones.

>.|.|TRBJ1-6|TRBV5-1
CASSGGTPNSPLHF
TGCGCCAGCAGCGGGGGGACGCCTAATTCACCCCTCCACTTT
>.|.|TRBJ2-1|TRBV20-1
CSAREQVDNEQFF
TGCAGTGCTAGAGAACAGGTCGACAATGAGCAGTTCTTC
>.|few|TRBJ2-7|TRBV29-1
CSVCFVNNIYEQYF
TGCAGCGTTTGTTTTGTAAACAATATCTACGAGCAGTACTTC
>.|.|TRBJ2-5|TRBV7-2
CASSFGGSHQETQYF
TGTGCCAGCAGCTTTGGAGGGAGTCACCAAGAGACCCAGTACTTC
>TRBD2|.|TRBJ2-7|TRBV20-1
CSARDGSGGPYEQYF
TGCAGTGCTAGAGATGGAAGCGGGGGTCCCTACGAGCAGTACTTC
>TRBD1|few|TRBJ1-2|TRBV20-1
CSARDDREDGYTF
TGCAGTGCTAGAGACGACAGGGAGGATGGCTACACCTTC
>TRBD1|.|TRBJ2-7|TRBV14
CASSPSRGYEQYF
TGTGCCAGCAGCCCGTCCAGGGGGTACGAGCAGTACTTC
>.|.|TRBJ1-1|TRBV28
CASSLFGQNTEAFF
TGTGCCAGCAGTTTATTTGGACAGAACACTGAAGCTTTCTTT
>.|.|TRBJ1-1|TRBV20-1
CSAREIRGSNTEAFF
TGCAGTGCTAGAGAGATAAGGGGTTCGAACACTGAAGCTTTCTTT
>TRBD1|many|TRBJ2-5|TRBV29-1
CSVDSGGVETQYF
TGCAGCGTTGATTCAGGGGGCGTGGAGACCCAGTACTTC
>.|.|TRBJ1-4|TRBV7-2
CASSSFLKANEKLFF
TGTGCCAGCAGTTCGTTCTTAAAGGCCAATGAAAAACTGTTTTTT
>.|.|TRBJ1-2|TRBV20-1
CSARAQGSASTYGYTF
TGCAGTGCTAGAGCTCAGGGCTCGGCCTCAACCTATGGCTACACCTTC
>.|few|TRBJ1-2|TRBV20-1
CSARQGYGYTF
TGCAGTGCTCGCCAAGGCTATGGCTACACCTTC
>TRBD2|few|TRBJ2-3|TRBV27
CASSLTSGSLHTQYF
TGTGCCAGCAGTTTAACTAGCGGGAGTTTGCATACGCAGTATTTT
>.|few|TRBJ2-1|TRBV28
CASTLPDYRGDEQFF
TGTGCCAGCACCTTACCGGACTATCGAGGGGATGAGCAGTTCTTC
>.|few|TRBJ2-7|TRBV5-1
CASSEGGTYEQYF
TGCGCCAGCAGCGAAGGGGGTACCTACGAGCAGTACTTC
>.|.|TRBJ2-3|TRBV7-2
CASSPLGPAQYF
TGTGCCAGCAGCCCCCTGGGACCCGCGCAGTATTTT
>.|.|TRBJ2-7|TRBV5-1
CASSSDIGGFYEQYF
TGCGCCAGCAGCTCCGACATTGGGGGGTTCTACGAGCAGTACTTC
>.|.|TRBJ2-5|TRBV10-3
CAISAQDTRQETQYF
TGTGCCATCAGCGCCCAGGACACCAGACAAGAGACCCAGTACTTC
>.|once|TRBJ2-5|TRBV10-3
CAISEHRTDQETQYF
TGTGCCATCAGTGAGCATCGGACAGACCAAGAGACCCAGTACTTC
>TRBD1|few|TRBJ1-2|TRBV7-2
CASSLGDREYDGYTF
TGTGCCAGCAGCTTAGGGGACAGGGAATATGATGGCTACACCTTC
>.|few|TRBJ1-2|TRBV4-3
CASSQDLGIRYTF
TGCGCCAGCAGCCAAGATCTCGGGATTCGCTACACCTTC
>TRBD2|many|TRBJ2-1|TRBV4-3
CASSPSLTSGLYNEQFF
TGCGCCAGCAGCCCGTCCCTCACTAGCGGGCTTTACAATGAGCAGTTCTTC
>TRBD1|few|TRBJ2-3|TRBV12-3/TRBV12-4
CASSSDRADTQYF
TGTGCCAGCAGTTCTGACAGGGCAGATACGCAGTATTTT
>TRBD1|.|TRBJ2-6|TRBV2
CASSETGGETGANVLTF
TGTGCCAGCAGTGAGACAGGGGGAGAAACTGGGGCCAACGTCCTGACTTTC
>TRBD1|.|TRBJ2-7|TRBV20-1
CSARSPGGTGEQYF
TGCAGTGCTAGATCGCCAGGGGGTACTGGCGAGCAGTACTTC
>TRBD1|.|TRBJ1-2|TRBV13
CASSPQGQGGYGYTF
TGTGCCAGCAGCCCCCAAGGACAGGGAGGGTATGGCTACACCTTC
>.|.|TRBJ2-6|TRBV18
CASSPSDRANVLTF
TGTGCCAGCTCACCTTCGGACAGGGCCAACGTCCTGACTTTC
>TRBD2|.|TRBJ2-7|TRBV2
CASSEAGGRLAGEQYF
TGTGCCAGCAGTGAAGCGGGGGGAAGACTAGCGGGGGAGCAGTACTTC
>.|.|TRBJ2-1|TRBV2
CASSESGWLQFF
TGTGCCAGCAGTGAGTCGGGGTGGTTGCAGTTCTTC
>TRBD1|few|TRBJ2-7|TRBV6-4
CASSEKDRGFSYEQYF
TGTGCCAGCAGTGAAAAAGACAGGGGGTTTTCCTACGAGCAGTACTTC
>.|once|TRBJ2-2|TRBV28
CACRGHPYNTGELFF
TGTGCCTGCAGGGGACACCCCTATAACACCGGGGAGCTGTTTTTT
>.|.|TRBJ1-5|TRBV7-9
CASSLISGSSLSSQPQHF
TGTGCCAGCAGCTTAATTAGCGGCAGTAGCTTGAGCAGTCAGCCCCAGCATTTT
>.|.|TRBJ1-2|TRBV6-6
CASWRNYGYTF
TGTGCCAGCTGGAGAAACTATGGCTACACCTTC
>TRBD2|few|TRBJ2-5|TRBV5-1
CASSLDSSGRAGETQYF
TGCGCCAGCAGCTTGGATTCAAGCGGGAGGGCAGGGGAGACCCAGTACTTC
>.|.|TRBJ2-1|TRBV6-2/TRBV6-3
CASGQNYEQFF
TGTGCCAGCGGTCAGAACTACGAGCAGTTCTTC
>.|.|TRBJ1-1|TRBV12-3/TRBV12-4
CASSINAHETEAFF
TGTGCCAGCAGCATTAATGCCCATGAGACTGAAGCTTTCTTT
>TRBD1|few|TRBJ1-1|TRBV29-1
CSVRQGEGTEAFF
TGCAGCGTTCGACAGGGTGAAGGCACTGAAGCTTTCTTT
>TRBD2|once|TRBJ2-1|TRBV6-5
CASSYGTRLGNEQFF
TGTGCCAGCAGTTATGGGACTAGGCTGGGCAATGAGCAGTTCTTC
>.|.|TRBJ2-7|TRBV15
CATSRGLLSYEQYF
TGTGCCACCAGCAGGGGACTGCTCTCCTACGAGCAGTACTTC
>.|.|TRBJ2-7|TRBV4-1
CASSQDRSGAYNEQYF
TGCGCCAGCAGCCAAGATCGTAGCGGAGCTTACAATGAGCAGTACTTC
>.|.|TRBJ2-6|TRBV15
CATSVGPLSGANVLTF
TGTGCCACCAGCGTGGGCCCCCTCTCTGGGGCCAACGTCCTGACTTTC
>.|few|TRBJ2-7|TRBV12-1
CASSFGLFSEQYF
TGTGCCAGCAGCTTTGGTCTGTTTTCCGAGCAGTACTTC
>.|.|TRBJ2-1|TRBV20-1
CSARDISGLRSYNEQFF
TGCAGTGCTAGAGATATAAGCGGGCTACGATCCTACAATGAGCAGTTCTTC
>.|.|TRBJ2-5|TRBV28
CASSPKGREETQYF
TGTGCCAGCAGTCCCAAGGGACGGGAAGAGACCCAGTACTTC
>TRBD1|once|TRBJ1-6|TRBV6-6
CASSYSSARGKNSPPHF
TGTGCCAGCAGTTACTCGTCAGCCAGGGGGAAAAATTCACCCCCCCACTTT